Listed below are T cell receptor beta chains from one sample, sequenced in a study of blood T cells in healthy people across ages. TCRdb ran MiXCR on the 5' RACE reads and lists one entry per CDR3 protein. The sample yields 1.5 million to 2 million distinct CDR3 sequences, roughly 32% seen once. The sample was blood. The receptors were gathered from a woman in her 30s in good health. The CDR3 runs from the conserved cysteine through the conserved F or W. D genes are given only for firm matches. A row's size may be missing; if present it is once, few, many or a size class.

clone size,J gene,V gene,D gene,CDR3 DNA,CDR3 protein
.,TRBJ2-1,TRBV6-1,.,TGTGCCAGCAGTGAATTAGTGGGTGGGGGGAATGAGCAGTTCTTC,CASSELVGGGNEQFF
few,TRBJ2-4,TRBV20-1,TRBD2,TGCAGTGCTAGAACTGCGGGGGGGAAAAACATTCAGTACTTC,CSARTAGGKNIQYF
.,TRBJ2-2,TRBV5-1,TRBD2,TGCGCCAGCAGCCCCAAGGGGGGACTAGCGGTGCCGAACACCGGGGAGCTGTTTTTT,CASSPKGGLAVPNTGELFF
few,TRBJ2-5,TRBV10-2,.,TGCGCCAGCAGTGAACATAGATCTTTCGAGACCCAGTACTTC,CASSEHRSFETQYF
.,TRBJ1-4,TRBV29-1,TRBD1,TGCAGCGCAGGGGGGGGGACAGATCGATTCTCTGGTAATGAAAAACTGTTTTTT,CSAGGGTDRFSGNEKLFF
.,TRBJ2-7,TRBV20-1,TRBD1,TGCAGTGCCGGGGACAGGGGGCTTGGAGGCTACGAGCAGTACTTC,CSAGDRGLGGYEQYF
many,TRBJ1-5,TRBV16,.,TGTGCCAGCAGCCAATCTGGGGGCAATCAGCCCCAGCATTTT,CASSQSGGNQPQHF
.,TRBJ2-3,TRBV12-3/TRBV12-4,.,TGTGCCAGCAGTTTTGTAGCAACAGATGCGCAGTATTTT,CASSFVATDAQYF
.,TRBJ2-3,TRBV13,.,TGTGCCAGCGTCAAGGGGGGCTCTAGCACAGATACGCAGTATTTT,CASVKGGSSTDTQYF
.,TRBJ2-2,TRBV20-1,.,TGCAGTGCTAGTGGGGTATGGGTGAACACCGGGGAGCTGTTTTTT,CSASGVWVNTGELFF
.,TRBJ1-1,TRBV4-1,.,TGCGCCAGCAGCCAAGAAGGCGGCTACACTGAAGCTTTCTTT,CASSQEGGYTEAFF
few,TRBJ1-2,TRBV20-1,.,TGCAGTGCTAGGGCCGGCTGGGATGGCTACACCTTC,CSARAGWDGYTF
many,TRBJ2-4,TRBV28,.,TGTGCCAGCAGTTTATTAGCCAAAAACATTCAGTACTTC,CASSLLAKNIQYF
.,TRBJ1-6,TRBV20-1,.,TGCAGTGCTAGACCAGGGATTAATTCACCCCTCCACTTT,CSARPGINSPLHF
.,TRBJ2-5,TRBV3-1,.,TGTGCCAGCAGCCAAGATAATGGGGTTCTGTCCCCAGAGACCCAGTACTTC,CASSQDNGVLSPETQYF
.,TRBJ1-6,TRBV6-1,.,TGTGCCAGCACTCGCCCGGACGGAGATAGCTCCTATAATTCACCCCTCCACTTT,CASTRPDGDSSYNSPLHF
.,TRBJ1-2,TRBV10-3,.,TGTGCCATCAGTGAGTCCAGGGGCTACACCTTC,CAISESRGYTF
.,TRBJ1-2,TRBV6-1,TRBD1,TGTGCCAGCAGTGAAGGAGGGGGCCTTGGCTACACCTTC,CASSEGGGLGYTF
.,TRBJ2-5,TRBV20-1,.,TGCAGTGCTAGAGACTGGACTAACGGGAAGGCAGAGACCCAGTACTTC,CSARDWTNGKAETQYF
many,TRBJ1-5,TRBV5-1,.,TGCGCCAGCAGCCCGGACAGTAGCAATCAGCCCCAGCATTTT,CASSPDSSNQPQHF
many,TRBJ2-7,TRBV12-3/TRBV12-4,.,TGTGCCAGCAAACACGAGGGGGGAGGGCTGTACGAGCAGTACTTC,CASKHEGGGLYEQYF
many,TRBJ1-2,TRBV10-3,TRBD1,TGTGCCATCAGAAGGGACAGGGACGGGAGGGAAAGCGGCTACACCTTC,CAIRRDRDGRESGYTF
many,TRBJ2-7,TRBV10-3,TRBD2,TGTGCCATCAGTGAGAGTCGGGGAGCGGGAGATAACGAGCAGTACTTC,CAISESRGAGDNEQYF
.,TRBJ2-1,TRBV4-1,TRBD2,TGCGCCTGCAGTAACGGGGGGAACTCCTACAATGAGCAGTTCTTC,CACSNGGNSYNEQFF
.,TRBJ2-1,TRBV7-2,.,TGTGCCAGCAGCTCCGGGAGTACCTACAGTGAGCAGTTCTTC,CASSSGSTYSEQFF
.,TRBJ2-7,TRBV20-1,TRBD2,TGCAGTGCGAGAGGACTAGCGGAAACGCCCTACGAGCAGTACTTC,CSARGLAETPYEQYF
.,TRBJ2-1,TRBV5-1,.,TGCGCCAGCAGCTTTCCGGAGGGTTACCGGGGAGAATCCTACAATGAGCAGTTCTTC,CASSFPEGYRGESYNEQFF
many,TRBJ2-1,TRBV3-1,TRBD1,TGTGCCAGCAGTCGATTACAGGGGGCTTGGGATGAGCAGTTCTTC,CASSRLQGAWDEQFF
.,TRBJ1-2,TRBV12-3/TRBV12-4,.,TGTGCCAGCAGTTTTCCCGCCGGGCAGCTTTATGGCTACACCTTC,CASSFPAGQLYGYTF
.,TRBJ2-3,TRBV24-1,.,TGTGCCACCAGTGTCGCCGATACGCAGTATTTT,CATSVADTQYF
few,TRBJ2-3,TRBV4-1,.,TGCGCCAGCAGCCAAGAGGGAACCGGCGCAGATACGCAGTATTTT,CASSQEGTGADTQYF
once,TRBJ2-3,TRBV20-1,.,TGCAGTGCTCCAATACCGGGACTTTCGACCACAGATACGCAGTATTTT,CSAPIPGLSTTDTQYF
.,TRBJ2-1,TRBV12-3/TRBV12-4,TRBD2,TGTGCCAGCAGTTCCTCAGCGGGAGTGGGCTACAATGAGCAGTTCTTC,CASSSSAGVGYNEQFF
few,TRBJ2-3,TRBV6-2/TRBV6-3,.,TGTGCCAGCAGTTGGGGCGGGGAAGCTGATGCGCAGTATTTT,CASSWGGEADAQYF
.,TRBJ2-1,TRBV6-1,TRBD2,TGTGCCAGCCCACGGGGCGGGGGGACTTACAATGAGCAGTTCTTC,CASPRGGGTYNEQFF
.,TRBJ1-2,TRBV12-3/TRBV12-4,TRBD1,TGTGCCACCAGTAAATACCGGGACAGGGACTATGGCTACACCTTC,CATSKYRDRDYGYTF
.,TRBJ2-7,TRBV20-1,TRBD2,TGCAGTGCTAGGGGGGGGGCTAGCGGGGATACCGAGCAGTACTTC,CSARGGASGDTEQYF
.,TRBJ2-5,TRBV29-1,TRBD2,TGCAGCGTTGAAGGCGGGACTAGCGGGGGGGGAGAGACCCAGTACTTC,CSVEGGTSGGGETQYF
.,TRBJ2-7,TRBV2,.,TGTGCCAGCAGCGCTCGGGTACGAGGGGAGCAGTACTTC,CASSARVRGEQYF
.,TRBJ2-7,TRBV7-9,.,TGTGCCAGCAGCTTATCAGGGACACAATACGAGCAGTACTTC,CASSLSGTQYEQYF
.,TRBJ1-1,TRBV20-1,.,TGCAGTGTCCCGGATAAGAACACTGAAGCTTTCTTT,CSVPDKNTEAFF
.,TRBJ1-6,TRBV5-1,TRBD1,TGCGCCAGCAGCTGGACAGGGGGTTTGGCCTATAATTCACCCCTCCACTTT,CASSWTGGLAYNSPLHF
.,TRBJ1-4,TRBV20-1,.,TGCAGTGCTAGAGGCCCCAAAGGACACTTCGGGAAAGAACTGTTTTTT,CSARGPKGHFGKELFF
few,TRBJ2-1,TRBV18,TRBD2,TGTGCCAGCTCACCCCGTGTGACTAGCGGGAGGGTCGAGAGCTCCTACAATGAGCAGTTCTTC,CASSPRVTSGRVESSYNEQFF
.,TRBJ2-2,TRBV6-1,TRBD2,TGTGCCAGCAGTGAGGGACTAGCTGCCGGGGAGCTGTTTTTT,CASSEGLAAGELFF
.,TRBJ2-7,TRBV10-3,.,TGTACCATCAGTGAGGGGCAGTCGTACGAGCAGTACTTC,CTISEGQSYEQYF
few,TRBJ1-5,TRBV4-1,.,TGCGCCAGCAGCCAAGGGTGGAGCGCAGGCAATCAGCCCCAGCATTTT,CASSQGWSAGNQPQHF
.,TRBJ1-2,TRBV20-1,.,TGCAGTGCTAGAGATTTCGCAGGGAGGTCGGCGAACTATGGCTACACCTTC,CSARDFAGRSANYGYTF
many,TRBJ2-6,TRBV4-1,TRBD1,TGCGCCAGCAGCCTCAACCGACAGGGGAGTGGGGCCAACGTCCTGACTTTC,CASSLNRQGSGANVLTF
few,TRBJ2-7,TRBV13,.,TGTGCCAGCAGCTTGGAGGCAGGGGGGCCGAACTACGAGCAGTACTTC,CASSLEAGGPNYEQYF
few,TRBJ2-1,TRBV7-3,TRBD2,TGTGCCAGCAGCTTAACGGGGGGTAGCGGGGTCACTGAGCAGTTCTTC,CASSLTGGSGVTEQFF
few,TRBJ1-1,TRBV4-2,TRBD1,TGTGCCAGCAGCCACGTCTTCGGGACAGGGCTCGTGAACACTGAAGCTTTCTTT,CASSHVFGTGLVNTEAFF
few,TRBJ2-1,TRBV6-2/TRBV6-3,TRBD1,TGTGCCAGCAGTTACTATTCGGGGGACAGGGGGCGTAATGAGCAGTTCTTC,CASSYYSGDRGRNEQFF
.,TRBJ2-7,TRBV2,.,TGTGCCAGCAGCCCACCAGGACGTCTCTCCTACGAGCAGTACTTC,CASSPPGRLSYEQYF
few,TRBJ2-7,TRBV27,TRBD2,TGTGCCAGCAGTTTGGGCGGGGGGGCCGAGCAGTACTTC,CASSLGGGAEQYF